Given below is one TCR beta chain in context. These data come from a study of blood T cell repertoires in COVID-19. Across the study: T cells, B-cell-depleted T cells, or PBMCs provided the cDNA or gDNA that served as material.

This CDR3 contains 14 residues. Germline CDR1 is SGDLS and CDR2 is YYNGEE. Trimming pared 4 bases from V and 4 bases from J, leaving 14 bases between. Per the study methods: By means of reference gene primer amplification, nucleated cell counts were estimated. The data were produced by immunoSEQ multiplex PCR, yet TCRdb's version contains in-frame clones alone and is incomplete. D and trimming were read from the DNA, whereas the V and J calls and clone size are those reported in that table. This table has 200,000 to 300,000 clones, roughly 77% appearing once. Material: peripheral blood. The receptor's source is an elderly woman with acute or convalescent COVID-19. This chain joins TRBV9 and TRBJ2-5; D is perhaps TRBD2 (5 bases). CDR3 bases: TGTGCCAGCAGCTCCGGGGTCGGTAGAGAGACCCAGTACTTC. This encodes CASSSGVGRETQYF.